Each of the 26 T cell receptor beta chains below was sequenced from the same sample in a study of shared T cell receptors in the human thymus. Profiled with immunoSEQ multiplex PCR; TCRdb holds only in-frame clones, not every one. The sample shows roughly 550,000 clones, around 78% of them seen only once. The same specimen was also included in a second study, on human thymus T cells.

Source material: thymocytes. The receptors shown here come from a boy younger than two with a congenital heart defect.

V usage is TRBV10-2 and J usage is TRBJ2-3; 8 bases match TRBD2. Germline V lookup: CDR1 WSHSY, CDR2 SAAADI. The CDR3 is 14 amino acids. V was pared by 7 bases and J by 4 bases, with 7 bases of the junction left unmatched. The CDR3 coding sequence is TGCGCCAGCACTAAAGCGGGAGAGCCAGATACGCAGTATTTT. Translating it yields CASTKAGEPDTQYF.

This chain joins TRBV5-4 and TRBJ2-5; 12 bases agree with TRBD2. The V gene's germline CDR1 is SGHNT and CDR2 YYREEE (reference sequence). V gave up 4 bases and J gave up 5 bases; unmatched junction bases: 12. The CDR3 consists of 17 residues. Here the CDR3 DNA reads TGTGCCAGCAGCCGCCCCGCGACTAGCGGGAGATGGGAGACCCAGTACTTC. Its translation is CASSRPATSGRWETQYF.

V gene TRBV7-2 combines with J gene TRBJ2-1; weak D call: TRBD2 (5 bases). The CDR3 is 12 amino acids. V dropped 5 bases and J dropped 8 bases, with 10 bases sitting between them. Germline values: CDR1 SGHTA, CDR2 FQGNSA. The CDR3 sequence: CASSTSRHEQFF. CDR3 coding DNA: TGTGCCAGCAGCACTAGTAGGCATGAGCAGTTCTTC.

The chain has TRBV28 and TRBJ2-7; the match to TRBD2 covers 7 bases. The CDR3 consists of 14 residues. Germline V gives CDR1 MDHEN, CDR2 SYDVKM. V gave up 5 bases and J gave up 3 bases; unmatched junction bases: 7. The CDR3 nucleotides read TGTGCCAGCAGTCGGACTAGGAAAGGCTACGAGCAGTACTTC. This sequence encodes CASSRTRKGYEQYF.

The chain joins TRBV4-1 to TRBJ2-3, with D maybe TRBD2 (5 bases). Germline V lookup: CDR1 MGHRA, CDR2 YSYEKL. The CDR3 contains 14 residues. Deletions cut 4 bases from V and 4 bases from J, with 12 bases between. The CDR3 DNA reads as TGCGCCAGCAGCCGGGAGACCATAGCAGATACGCAGTATTTT. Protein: CASSRETIADTQYF.

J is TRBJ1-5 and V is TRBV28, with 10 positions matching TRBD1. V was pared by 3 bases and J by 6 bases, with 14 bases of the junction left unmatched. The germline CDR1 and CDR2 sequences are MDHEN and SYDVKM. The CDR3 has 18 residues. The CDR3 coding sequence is TGTGCCAGCAGTTTTAGATCCGCCGGACAGGGGGTCTCTCAGCCCCAGCATTTT. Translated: CASSFRSAGQGVSQPQHF.

The CDR3 DNA reads TGTGCCAGCAGTTTGCCGGGACAGAGCTCCTACGAGCAGTACTTC. It translates to CASSLPGQSSYEQYF. The chain uses TRBV27 and TRBJ2-7; 7 nucleotides match TRBD1. V shed 3 bases, J shed 0 bases, and the junction held 5 bases outside the gene matches. Looked up from germline, CDR1 is MNHEY and CDR2 is SMNVEV (reference sequence). The CDR3 loop spans 15 amino acids.

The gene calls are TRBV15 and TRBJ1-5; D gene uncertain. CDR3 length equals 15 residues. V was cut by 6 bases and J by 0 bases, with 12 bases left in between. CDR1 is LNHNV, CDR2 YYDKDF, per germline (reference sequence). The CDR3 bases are TGTGCCACCAGTCGAGGGAGAAATAGCAATCAGCCCCAGCATTTT. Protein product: CATSRGRNSNQPQHF.

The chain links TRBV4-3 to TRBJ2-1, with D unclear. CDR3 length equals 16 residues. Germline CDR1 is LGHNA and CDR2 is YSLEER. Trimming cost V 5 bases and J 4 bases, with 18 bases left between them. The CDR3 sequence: CASSGRGRGGYNEQFF. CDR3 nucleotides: TGCGCCAGCAGCGGCCGTGGAAGAGGTGGGTACAATGAGCAGTTCTTC.

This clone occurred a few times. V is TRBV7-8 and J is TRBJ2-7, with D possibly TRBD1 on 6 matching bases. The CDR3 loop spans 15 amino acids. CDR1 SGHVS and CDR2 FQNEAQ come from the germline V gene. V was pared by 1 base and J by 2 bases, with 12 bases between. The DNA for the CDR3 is TGTGCCAGCAGCTTAGGACAGGATTTTACCTACGAGCAGTACTTC. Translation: CASSLGQDFTYEQYF.

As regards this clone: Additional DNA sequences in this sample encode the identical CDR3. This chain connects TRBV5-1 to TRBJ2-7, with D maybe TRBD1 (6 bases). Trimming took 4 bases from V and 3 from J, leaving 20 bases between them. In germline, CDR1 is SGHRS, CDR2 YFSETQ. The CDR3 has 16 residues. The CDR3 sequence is CASSLPLGAGSYEQYF. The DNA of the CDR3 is TGCGCCAGCAGCCTCCCCTTGGGGGCAGGAAGCTACGAGCAGTACTTC.

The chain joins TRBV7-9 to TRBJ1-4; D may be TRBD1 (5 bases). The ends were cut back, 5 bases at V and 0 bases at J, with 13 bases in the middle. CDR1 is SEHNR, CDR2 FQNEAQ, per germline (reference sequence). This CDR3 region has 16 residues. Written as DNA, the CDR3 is TGTGCCAGCAGCCTCCTTGACAGTGCAACTAATGAAAAACTGTTTTTT. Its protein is CASSLLDSATNEKLFF.

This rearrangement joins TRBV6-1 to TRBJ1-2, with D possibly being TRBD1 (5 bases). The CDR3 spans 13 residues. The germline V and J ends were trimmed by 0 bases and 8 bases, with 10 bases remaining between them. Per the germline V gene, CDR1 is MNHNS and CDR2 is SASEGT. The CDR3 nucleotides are TGTGCCAGCAGTGAAGCGGGCAGGGAAGGCTACACCTTC. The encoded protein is CASSEAGREGYTF.

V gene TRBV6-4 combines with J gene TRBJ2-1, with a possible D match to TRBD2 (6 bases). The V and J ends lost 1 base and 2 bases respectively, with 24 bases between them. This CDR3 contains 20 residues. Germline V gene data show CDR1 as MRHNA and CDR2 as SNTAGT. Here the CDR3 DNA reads TGTGCCAGCAGTGACTTACGGGACTTCTGCCTCACTTCCCCCTACAATGAGCAGTTCTTC. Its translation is CASSDLRDFCLTSPYNEQFF.

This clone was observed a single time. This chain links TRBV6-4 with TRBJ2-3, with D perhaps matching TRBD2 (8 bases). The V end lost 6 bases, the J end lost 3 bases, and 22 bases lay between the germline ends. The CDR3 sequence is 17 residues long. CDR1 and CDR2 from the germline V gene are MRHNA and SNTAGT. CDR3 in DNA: TGTGCCAGCAGGACAGGGCGGCCGGGAGGGGGGACAGATACGCAGTATTTT. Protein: CASRTGRPGGGTDTQYF.

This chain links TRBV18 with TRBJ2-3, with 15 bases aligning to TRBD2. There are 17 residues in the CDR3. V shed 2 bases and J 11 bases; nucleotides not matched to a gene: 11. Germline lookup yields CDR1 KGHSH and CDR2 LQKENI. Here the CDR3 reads CASSPSWTSGRAGVQYF. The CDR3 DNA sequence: TGTGCCAGCTCACCATCCTGGACTAGCGGGAGGGCCGGGGTGCAGTATTTT.

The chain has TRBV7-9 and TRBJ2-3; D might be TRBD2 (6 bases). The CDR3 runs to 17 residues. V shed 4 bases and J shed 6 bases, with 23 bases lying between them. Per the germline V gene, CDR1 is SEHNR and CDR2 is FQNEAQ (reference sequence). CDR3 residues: CASSSTVRWRALDTQYF. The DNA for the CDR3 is TGTGCCAGCAGCTCCACCGTACGGTGGAGGGCCCTCGATACGCAGTATTTT.

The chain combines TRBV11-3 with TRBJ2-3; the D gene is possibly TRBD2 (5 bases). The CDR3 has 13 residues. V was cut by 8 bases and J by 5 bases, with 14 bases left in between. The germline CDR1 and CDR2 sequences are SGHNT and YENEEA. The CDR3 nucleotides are TGTGCCAGCGGGGAAAGCGGCAGAGATACGCAGTATTTT. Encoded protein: CASGESGRDTQYF.

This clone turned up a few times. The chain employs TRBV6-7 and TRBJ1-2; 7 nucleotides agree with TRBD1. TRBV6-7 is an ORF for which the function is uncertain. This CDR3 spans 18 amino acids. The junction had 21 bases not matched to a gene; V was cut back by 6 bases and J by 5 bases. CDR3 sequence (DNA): TGTGCCAGCAGACCCAAGCCGGGACAGCCCGGGGTGGGGTATGGCTACACCTTC. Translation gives CASRPKPGQPGVGYGYTF.

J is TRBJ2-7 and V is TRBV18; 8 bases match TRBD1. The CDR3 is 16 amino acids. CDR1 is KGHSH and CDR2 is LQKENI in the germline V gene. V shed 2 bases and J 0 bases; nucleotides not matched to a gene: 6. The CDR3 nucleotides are TGTGCCAGCTCACCAATAAGGACAGGGAGCTCCTACGAGCAGTACTTC. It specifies CASSPIRTGSSYEQYF. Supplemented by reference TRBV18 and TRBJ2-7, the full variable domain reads NAGVMQNPRHLVRRRGQEARLRCSPMKGHSHVYWYRQLPEEGLKFMVYLQKENIIDESGMPKERFSAEFPKEGPSILRIQQVVRGDSAAYFCASSPIRTGSSYEQYFGPGTRLTVT.

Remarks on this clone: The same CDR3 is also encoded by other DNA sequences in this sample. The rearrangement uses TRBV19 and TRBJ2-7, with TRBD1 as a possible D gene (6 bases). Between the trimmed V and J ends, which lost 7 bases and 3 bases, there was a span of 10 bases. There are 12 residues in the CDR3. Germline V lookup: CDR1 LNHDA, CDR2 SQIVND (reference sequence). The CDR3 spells CASKGRGYEQYF. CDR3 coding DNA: TGTGCCAGTAAAGGCAGGGGCTACGAGCAGTACTTC.

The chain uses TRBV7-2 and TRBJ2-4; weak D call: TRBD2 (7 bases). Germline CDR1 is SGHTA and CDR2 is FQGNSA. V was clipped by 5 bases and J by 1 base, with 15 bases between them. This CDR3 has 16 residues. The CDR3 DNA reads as TGTGCCAGCAGCCCAGGGGAGGGTGAGGCCAAAAACATTCAGTACTTC. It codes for CASSPGEGEAKNIQYF.

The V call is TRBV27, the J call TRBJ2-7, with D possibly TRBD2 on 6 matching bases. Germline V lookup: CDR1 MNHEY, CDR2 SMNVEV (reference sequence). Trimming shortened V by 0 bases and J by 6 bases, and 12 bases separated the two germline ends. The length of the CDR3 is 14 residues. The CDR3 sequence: CASSLSEGPREQYF. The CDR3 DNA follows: TGTGCCAGCAGTTTATCGGAGGGACCACGCGAGCAGTACTTC.

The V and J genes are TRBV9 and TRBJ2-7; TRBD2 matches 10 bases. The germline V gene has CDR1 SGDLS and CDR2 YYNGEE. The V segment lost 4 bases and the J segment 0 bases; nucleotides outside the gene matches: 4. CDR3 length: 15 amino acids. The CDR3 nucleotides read TGTGCCAGCAGCCCTTTAGCGGGAGGCTCCTACGAGCAGTACTTC. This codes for CASSPLAGGSYEQYF.

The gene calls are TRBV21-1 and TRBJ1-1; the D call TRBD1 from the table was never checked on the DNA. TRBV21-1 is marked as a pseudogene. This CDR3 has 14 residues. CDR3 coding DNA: TGTGCCAGCAGCAAGGGGGCAGGGGTCACTGAAGCTTTCTTT. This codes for CASSKGAGVTEAFF.

The CDR3 loop is CASSNRANTGELFF. In nucleotides, the CDR3 is TGTGCCAGTTCTAACAGGGCGAACACCGGGGAGCTGTTTTTT. The chain combines TRBV25-1 with TRBJ2-2; maybe TRBD1 (6 bases). The germline gives CDR1 MGHDK, CDR2 SYGVNS. This CDR3 region has 14 residues. V lost 9 bases, J lost 0 bases, and 11 bases lay in between.